The 8 T cell receptor beta chains given below trace back to one sample, sequenced in a study of T-cell memory formation after mild COVID-19. TCRdb passed the 5' RACE reads through MiXCR, listing each CDR3 protein once. The sample holds just over 50,000 distinct CDR3 sequences, approximately 9% seen once. What was sequenced was PBMCs or a T cell subset sorted from them (not recorded which). The receptors shown here come from an adult woman who had mild COVID-19 (a few samples of this study predate the infection). Cell type and time point are not known.

The chain couples TRBV7-2 to TRBJ2-3; TRBD2 aligns across 11 bases. The CDR3 is made up of 16 amino acids. Germline CDR1 SGHTA, CDR2 FQGNSA. V was pared by 4 bases and J by 4 bases, with 7 bases of the junction left unmatched. This chain's CDR3 is CASSSVAGGPPDTQYF. In DNA form, the CDR3 reads TGTGCCAGCAGCTCCGTAGCGGGAGGGCCCCCAGATACGCAGTATTTT.

CDR3 protein: CSARDTLGGDNQPQHF. For the CDR3, the DNA is TGCAGTGCTAGAGACACCCTTGGGGGAGACAATCAGCCCCAGCATTTT. This chain uses TRBV20-1 with TRBJ1-5; tentative D call: TRBD1 (5 bases). Trimming removed 0 bases at V and 3 bases at J, with 15 bases between. This CDR3 spans 16 amino acids. Germline V gives CDR1 DFQATT, CDR2 SNEGSKA (reference sequence).

This clonotype has at least ten counts. This chain joins TRBV5-1 and TRBJ2-3, with TRBD2 matching over 7 bases. V was pared by 4 bases and J by 7 bases, with 12 bases of the junction left unmatched. Germline V gene data show CDR1 as SGHRS and CDR2 as YFSETQ. This CDR3 is 15 amino acids long. CDR3 coding DNA: TGCGCCAGCAGCCCAGATGGGGGGGTCACCAATACGCAGTATTTT. Protein: CASSPDGGVTNTQYF.

This clonotype was seen a few times. CDR3 sequence: CASSYGQPYGYTF. CDR3 coding DNA: TGTGCCAGCAGTTACGGGCAGCCCTATGGCTACACCTTC. The J gene is TRBJ1-2, the V gene TRBV6-5; D gene uncertain. This CDR3 has 13 residues. Germline V gene sequence: CDR1 MNHEY, CDR2 SVGAGI. V was clipped by 2 bases and J by 4 bases, with 8 bases between them.

The V and J genes are TRBV18 and TRBJ2-1; D ambiguous. The germline V gene has CDR1 KGHSH and CDR2 LQKENI. The CDR3 is 12 residues long. V was shortened by 2 bases and J by 4 bases, with 3 bases between the two germline ends. CDR3 sequence: CASSPTYNEQFF. CDR3 nucleotide sequence: TGTGCCAGCTCACCAACTTACAATGAGCAGTTCTTC.

This clonotype was detected only a few times. Written as DNA, the CDR3 is TGTGCCAGCGCGGGCGACCAGGGGGCTTTGTTGAATGAGCAGTTCTTC. Residues: CASAGDQGALLNEQFF. The chain couples TRBV3-1 to TRBJ2-1; 8 bases map to TRBD1. Trimming removed 8 bases from V and 7 bases from J; junction bases left unmatched: 16. Per the germline V gene, CDR1 is LGHDT and CDR2 is YNNKEL (reference sequence). This CDR3 contains 16 residues.

The sample holds a few counts of this clonotype. The chain combines TRBV29-1 with TRBJ1-2; D is unclear. The V gene lost 6 bases and the J gene lost 8 bases, with 19 bases spanning the gap. CDR1 and CDR2 from the germline V gene are SQVTM and ANQGSEA. This CDR3 contains 13 residues. In DNA, the CDR3 is TGCAGCGTGGGAGGGCCACCCAGGAGCGGCTACACCTTC. Translated: CSVGGPPRSGYTF. The full variable domain, rest sourced from reference TRBV29-1 and TRBJ1-2, is SAVISQKPSRDICQRGTSLTIQCQVDSQVTMMFWYRQQPGQSLTLIATANQGSEATYESGFVIDKFPISRPNLTFSTLTVSNMSPEDSSIYLCSVGGPPRSGYTFGSGTRLTVV.

This clonotype was counted only a few times. The V and J genes are TRBV29-1 and TRBJ1-1; D may be TRBD1 (5 bases). With 7 bases removed from V and 4 bases from J, the gap between germline ends came to 10 bases. The length of the CDR3 is 11 residues. Germline V gives CDR1 SQVTM, CDR2 ANQGSEA. CDR3 nucleotides: TGCAGCGCTGGGACCAGCACTGAAGCTTTCTTT. Protein product: CSAGTSTEAFF. Full variable domain (rest looked up from reference TRBV29-1 and TRBJ1-1): SAVISQKPSRDICQRGTSLTIQCQVDSQVTMMFWYRQQPGQSLTLIATANQGSEATYESGFVIDKFPISRPNLTFSTLTVSNMSPEDSSIYLCSAGTSTEAFFGQGTRLTVV.